The 13 T cell receptor beta chains below all came from one sample that was sequenced in a study of T cells in Graves' hyperthyroidism and ophthalmopathy. Amplification of TCR beta CDR3 regions was performed using RNA transcripts as template. A set of HTBI primers served as the primers for a first-round RT-PCR of the TCR CDR3. MiXCR, applied by TCRdb to the multiplex PCR reads, yields one record per CDR3 protein. This sample yields around 580,000 distinct CDR3 sequences, of which 46% are seen a single time; about 8.3% belongs to the top ten. Material: peripheral blood or thyroid tissue (not recorded which). Source of these receptors: a woman younger than 35 with Graves' hyperthyroidism.

The rearrangement uses TRBV29-1 and TRBJ1-5, with 9 nucleotides matching TRBD1. Germline V CDR1 and CDR2: SQVTM, ANQGSEA. The CDR3 loop spans 12 amino acids. The V segment lost 4 bases and the J segment 14 bases; nucleotides outside the gene matches: 9. For the CDR3, the DNA is TGCAGCGTTGTAGGGACAGGGCGGCATGAGCATTTT. Its translation: CSVVGTGRHEHF.

The chain is built from TRBV7-9 and TRBJ2-7; unclear D gene. There are 14 residues in the CDR3. Germline CDR1 is SEHNR and CDR2 is FQNEAQ (reference sequence). V lost 0 bases and J lost 7, with 13 bases in between. The CDR3 spells CASSLAELTNEQYF. For the CDR3, the DNA is TGTGCCAGCAGCTTAGCCGAGCTCACCAATGAGCAGTACTTC. Filled out from reference TRBV7-9 and TRBJ2-7, the complete variable domain reads DTGVSQNPRHKITKRGQNVTFRCDPISEHNRLYWYRQTLGQGPEFLTYFQNEAQLEKSRLLSDRFSAERPKGSFSTLEIQRTEQGDSAMYLCASSLAELTNEQYFGPGTRLTVT.

This clonotype has ten or more counts. This rearrangement joins TRBV7-9 to TRBJ1-5, with no clear D. In germline, CDR1 is SEHNR, CDR2 FQNEAQ (reference sequence). This CDR3 contains 14 residues. Trimming pared 2 bases from V and 1 base from J, leaving 6 bases between. The CDR3 DNA reads TGTGCCAGCAGCTTAATTGACAGCAATCAGCCCCAGCATTTT. Its translation: CASSLIDSNQPQHF.

This clonotype was detected ten times or more. The chain employs TRBV20-1 and TRBJ2-7; 9 bases are a match to TRBD1. Losses at the gene ends were 1 base for V and 3 bases for J; bases not matched to a gene: 4. This CDR3 is built from 14 residues. In germline, CDR1 is DFQATT, CDR2 SNEGSKA (reference sequence). The CDR3 spells CSARGPGQGYEQYF. The DNA of the CDR3 is TGCAGTGCTAGAGGCCCGGGACAGGGCTACGAGCAGTACTTC.

The chain has TRBV29-1 and TRBJ1-2; the match to TRBD1 covers 9 bases. Germline CDR1 is SQVTM and CDR2 is ANQGSEA. The V gene end was trimmed by 6 bases and the J gene end by 9 bases; junction bases not matched to a gene: 11. The CDR3 has 13 residues. CDR3 nucleotide sequence: TGCAGCGTGACAAACCGGGACAGGGCTAGCTACACCTTC. Residues: CSVTNRDRASYTF.

About this clonotype: Compared with germline, one end of the junction differs, possibly owing to a read error. The CDR3 sequence: CAISEGVNYGYTF. DNA for the CDR3: TGTGCCATCAGTGAAGGGGTTAACTATGGCTACACCTTC. This chain connects TRBV6-1 to TRBJ1-2; a weak D match, TRBD1 (5 bases). The CDR3 is made up of 13 amino acids. CDR1 and CDR2 from the germline V gene are MNHNS and SASEGT.

This clonotype was observed many times. The chain recombines TRBV29-1 with TRBJ2-5; D is perhaps TRBD2 (6 bases). Trimming shortened V by 0 bases and J by 3 bases, and 8 bases separated the two germline ends. The CDR3 is made up of 13 amino acids. CDR1 and CDR2 (germline): SQVTM, ANQGSEA. The CDR3 loop is CSVEDRTKETQYF. The DNA of the CDR3 is TGCAGCGTTGAAGATCGGACTAAAGAGACCCAGTACTTC.

There are many counts of this clonotype. The rearrangement uses TRBV12-3 or TRBV12-4 and TRBJ2-6; 9 bases fit TRBD1. CDR3 length: 18 residues. The V and J ends lost 5 bases and 0 bases, in that order; junction bases with no gene match: 8. The CDR3 DNA sequence: TGTGCCAGCAGTCAGACGACAGGGGGAGCCTCTGGGGCCAACGTCCTGACTTTC. Translation: CASSQTTGGASGANVLTF.

The chain is built from TRBV12-3 or TRBV12-4 and TRBJ1-4, with 7 bases that match TRBD1. This CDR3 has 15 amino acids. J lost 3 bases, V lost 1 base, and 2 bases had no gene match. CDR3 region: CASSLGGTANEKLFF. CDR3 nucleotide sequence: TGTGCCAGCAGTTTAGGGGGGACAGCTAATGAAAAACTGTTTTTT.

This clonotype was counted many times. The chain couples TRBV7-6 to TRBJ2-2; D ambiguous. V dropped 7 bases and J dropped 1 base, with 7 bases sitting between them. CDR1 is SGHVS and CDR2 is FNYEAQ in the germline V gene. CDR3 size: 13 residues. The CDR3 loop reads CASTPGNTGELFF. The CDR3 DNA sequence: TGTGCCAGCACCCCAGGGAACACCGGGGAGCTGTTTTTT. Drawing the rest from reference TRBV7-6 and TRBJ2-2, the complete variable domain is GAGVSQSPRYKVTKRGQDVALRCDPISGHVSLYWYRQALGQGPEFLTYFNYEAQQDKSGLPNDRFSAERPEGSISTLTIQRTEQRDSAMYRCASTPGNTGELFFGEGSRLTVL.

The rearrangement joins TRBV29-1 to TRBJ1-1; 8 positions match TRBD1. Per germline, CDR1 SQVTM and CDR2 ANQGSEA. V lost 8 bases and J lost 4; bases outside the gene matches: 3. This CDR3 comprises 11 residues. This CDR3 is CSLDRVTEAFF. The CDR3 region has the DNA TGCAGCTTGGACAGGGTCACTGAAGCTTTCTTT.

This clonotype was counted many times. The rearrangement joins TRBV12-5 to TRBJ1-1, with 11 nucleotides matching TRBD1. With 0 bases clipped from V and 5 bases from J, the junction kept 17 bases outside the gene matches. In germline, CDR1 is LGHNT, CDR2 FRNRAP. CDR3 size: 20 residues. The CDR3 spells CASGLVPFVRTGGAKTEAFF. In nucleotides, the CDR3 is TGTGCTAGTGGTTTGGTCCCTTTCGTCCGGACAGGGGGCGCGAAAACTGAAGCTTTCTTT.

As concerns this clonotype: With a much larger clone just one base away, this may be a read error. The V and J genes are TRBV19 and TRBJ1-5; 8 nucleotides align to TRBD1. This CDR3 region has 17 residues. V shed 6 bases, J shed 5 bases, and the junction held 15 bases outside the gene matches. The germline V gene encodes CDR1 LNHDA and CDR2 SQIVND (reference sequence). CDR3: CASSLQKGDRFYQPQHF. The DNA of the CDR3 is TGTGCCAGTAGCCTACAAAAAGGGGACAGGTTTTATCAGCCCCAGCATTTT.